This record looks at one T cell receptor beta chain sequence and its context. No antigen is known for it. Unsorted whole blood yielded the total RNA, with T cells left unselected. The sample comes from a study of monozygotic twins with inflammatory bowel disease. TCRdb reprocessed the 5' RACE reads and stores each CDR3 protein as one record, lacking DNA. Here the sample table reports roughly 100,000 distinct CDR3 sequences. CDR1 and CDR2 (germline): SQVTM, ANQGSEA. This CDR3 is built from 12 residues. Whole-study findings and limits: IBD patients shared fewer clonotypes with others than healthy twins, especially with disease activity. The data offered no way to tell different T cell subtypes apart.

The sequence was obtained from a human donor with ulcerative colitis or Crohn's disease, or a healthy co-twin of an affected twin (not recorded which). The source material was blood. J is TRBJ2-3 and V is TRBV29-1. The CDR3 loop reads CSVGGYTDTQYF.